The rows below give T cell receptor beta chains drawn from one sample of a study of blood T cell repertoires in COVID-19. The method was immunoSEQ multiplex PCR; TCRdb's version includes in-frame clones alone and lacks a portion of them. The sample holds 90,000 or so clones, roughly 87% seen once. Sequencing was carried out using peripheral blood. The source is a woman aged 55-70 years with COVID-19, enrolled during active disease. The CDR3 runs from the conserved cysteine through the conserved F or W. D genes are given only for firm matches. Clone size appears in some rows only: once, few, many, or a class for an expanded clone.

CDR3 protein	CDR3 DNA	J gene	D gene	clone size	V gene
CASSTWMTGSTEAFF	TGTGCCAGCAGCACGTGGATGACAGGGAGCACTGAAGCTTTCTTT	TRBJ1-1	TRBD1	-	TRBV7-6
CASSESGGGQPQHF	TGTGCCAGCAGTGAAAGCGGGGGTGGACAGCCCCAGCATTTT	TRBJ1-5	-	-	TRBV2
CASSQDQAYGYTF	TGCGCCAGCAGCCAAGATCAGGCATATGGCTACACCTTC	TRBJ1-2	-	-	TRBV4-3
CASSLLWSYEQYF	TGTGCCAGCAGCTTATTGTGGAGTTACGAGCAGTACTTC	TRBJ2-7	-	-	TRBV7-2
CASSLVESTEAFF	TGTGCCAGCAGCTTAGTGGAGAGCACTGAAGCTTTCTTT	TRBJ1-1	-	-	TRBV7-9
CASSDPPSNQPQHF	TGTGCCAGCAGTGACCCCCCAAGCAATCAGCCCCAGCATTTT	TRBJ1-5	-	-	TRBV6-1
CASSQRTGSYEQYF	TGCGCCAGCAGCCAAAGGACAGGGAGTTACGAGCAGTACTTC	TRBJ2-7	TRBD1	-	TRBV4-3
CASSSWQGNEKLFF	TGCGCCAGCAGCTCATGGCAGGGGAATGAAAAACTGTTTTTT	TRBJ1-4	-	-	TRBV5-1
CASSQDPGVRTF	TGTGCCAGCAGCCAAGATCCAGGGGTGCGCACCTTC	TRBJ1-2	-	-	TRBV3-1/TRBV3-2
CSVEFGVNTEAFF	TGCAGCGTTGAATTCGGGGTGAACACTGAAGCTTTCTTT	TRBJ1-1	-	-	TRBV29-1
CASSPRTGFGYTF	TGTGCCAGCAGCCCCAGGACAGGGTTTGGCTACACCTTC	TRBJ1-2	TRBD1	-	TRBV7-9
CASSFYRDTEAFF	TGTGCCAGCAGTTTTTACCGGGACACTGAAGCTTTCTTT	TRBJ1-1	-	-	TRBV6-5
CASSYGGGGYQPQHF	TGTGCCAGCAGTTACGGCGGGGGAGGGTATCAGCCCCAGCATTTT	TRBJ1-5	-	-	TRBV6-5
CASSYAGGGAEETQYF	TGTGCCAGCAGTTACGCGGGCGGGGGGGCAGAAGAGACCCAGTACTTC	TRBJ2-5	TRBD2	-	TRBV6-5
CATSAGGGHYGYTF	TGTGCCACCAGTGCCGGCGGGGGGCACTATGGCTACACCTTC	TRBJ1-2	-	-	TRBV24-1
CSVAGNEQFF	TGCAGCGTTGCGGGGAATGAGCAGTTCTTC	TRBJ2-1	-	-	TRBV29-1
CASSPQGVVGNTIYF	TGTGCCAGCTCACCTCAGGGGGTAGTTGGAAACACCATATATTTT	TRBJ1-3	TRBD1	-	TRBV18
CASSYSFRTSGMYQETQYF	TGTGCCAGCAGTTACTCGTTCAGGACTAGCGGAATGTACCAAGAGACCCAGTACTTC	TRBJ2-5	TRBD2	-	TRBV6-2/TRBV6-3
CASRPARLYNEQFF	TGCGCCAGCAGGCCAGCCAGACTCTACAATGAGCAGTTCTTC	TRBJ2-1	-	once	TRBV5-1
CASREGGSYNEQFF	TGTGCCAGCAGGGAGGGTGGGTCCTACAATGAGCAGTTCTTC	TRBJ2-1	-	-	TRBV6-5
CASSWTGLSEQYF	TGTGCCAGCAGTTGGACAGGGTTAAGCGAGCAGTACTTC	TRBJ2-7	TRBD1	-	TRBV28
CASSQRLNTGELFF	TGTGCCAGCAGCCAACGGTTGAACACCGGGGAGCTGTTTTTT	TRBJ2-2	-	-	TRBV3-1/TRBV3-2
CASSSFGTGLAEAFF	TGTGCCAGCAGTTCCTTCGGGACAGGGCTCGCTGAAGCTTTCTTT	TRBJ1-1	TRBD1	-	TRBV27
CASSVSGHHNQPQHF	TGTGCCAGCAGCGTAAGTGGGCACCACAATCAGCCCCAGCATTTT	TRBJ1-5	-	-	TRBV9
CASSEARDRRGQPQHF	TGTGCCAGCAGCGAAGCCCGGGACAGAAGGGGTCAGCCCCAGCATTTT	TRBJ1-5	TRBD1	-	TRBV7-9
CASSVGQGFGADTQYF	TGTGCCAGCAGCGTAGGACAGGGATTTGGGGCAGATACGCAGTATTTT	TRBJ2-3	TRBD1	-	TRBV9
CATSRELHGEKLFF	TGTGCCACCAGCAGAGAACTACATGGGGAAAAACTGTTTTTT	TRBJ1-4	-	-	TRBV15
CASSLDSNRDYSTDTQYF	TGCGCCAGCAGCTTGGACTCGAACCGGGACTACAGCACAGATACGCAGTATTTT	TRBJ2-3	TRBD2	-	TRBV5-1
CASSPNTGRPQHF	TGTGCCAGCAGCCCAAATACAGGGCGGCCCCAGCATTTT	TRBJ1-5	-	-	TRBV7-9
CASSVWDRGNTEAFF	TGTGCCAGCAGCGTATGGGACAGGGGGAACACTGAAGCTTTCTTT	TRBJ1-1	TRBD1	once	TRBV5-6
CASRSGTFTSYNEQFF	TGTGCCAGCAGGTCCGGGACTTTTACTTCCTACAATGAGCAGTTCTTC	TRBJ2-1	-	-	TRBV25-1
CASSRQGAIPEAFF	TGTGCCAGCAGTAGACAGGGGGCCATCCCTGAAGCTTTCTTT	TRBJ1-1	TRBD1	-	TRBV7-9
CASSLLGADTQYF	TGTGCCAGCAGTTTATTAGGGGCAGATACGCAGTATTTT	TRBJ2-3	-	-	TRBV12-3/TRBV12-4
CASSHPRGRELFF	TGTGCCAGCAGCCACCCGAGGGGGCGGGAGCTGTTTTTT	TRBJ2-2	TRBD1	-	TRBV6-5
CASSLTSRETQYF	TGTGCCAGCAGTCTGACTAGTCGGGAGACCCAGTACTTC	TRBJ2-5	-	once	TRBV6-6
CASSWQGAANEKLFF	TGTGCCAGCAGCTGGCAGGGGGCGGCTAATGAAAAACTGTTTTTT	TRBJ1-4	TRBD1	-	TRBV7-6
CASSQAHVDTQYF	TGCGCCAGCAGCCAAGCCCATGTGGATACGCAGTATTTT	TRBJ2-3	-	-	TRBV4-1